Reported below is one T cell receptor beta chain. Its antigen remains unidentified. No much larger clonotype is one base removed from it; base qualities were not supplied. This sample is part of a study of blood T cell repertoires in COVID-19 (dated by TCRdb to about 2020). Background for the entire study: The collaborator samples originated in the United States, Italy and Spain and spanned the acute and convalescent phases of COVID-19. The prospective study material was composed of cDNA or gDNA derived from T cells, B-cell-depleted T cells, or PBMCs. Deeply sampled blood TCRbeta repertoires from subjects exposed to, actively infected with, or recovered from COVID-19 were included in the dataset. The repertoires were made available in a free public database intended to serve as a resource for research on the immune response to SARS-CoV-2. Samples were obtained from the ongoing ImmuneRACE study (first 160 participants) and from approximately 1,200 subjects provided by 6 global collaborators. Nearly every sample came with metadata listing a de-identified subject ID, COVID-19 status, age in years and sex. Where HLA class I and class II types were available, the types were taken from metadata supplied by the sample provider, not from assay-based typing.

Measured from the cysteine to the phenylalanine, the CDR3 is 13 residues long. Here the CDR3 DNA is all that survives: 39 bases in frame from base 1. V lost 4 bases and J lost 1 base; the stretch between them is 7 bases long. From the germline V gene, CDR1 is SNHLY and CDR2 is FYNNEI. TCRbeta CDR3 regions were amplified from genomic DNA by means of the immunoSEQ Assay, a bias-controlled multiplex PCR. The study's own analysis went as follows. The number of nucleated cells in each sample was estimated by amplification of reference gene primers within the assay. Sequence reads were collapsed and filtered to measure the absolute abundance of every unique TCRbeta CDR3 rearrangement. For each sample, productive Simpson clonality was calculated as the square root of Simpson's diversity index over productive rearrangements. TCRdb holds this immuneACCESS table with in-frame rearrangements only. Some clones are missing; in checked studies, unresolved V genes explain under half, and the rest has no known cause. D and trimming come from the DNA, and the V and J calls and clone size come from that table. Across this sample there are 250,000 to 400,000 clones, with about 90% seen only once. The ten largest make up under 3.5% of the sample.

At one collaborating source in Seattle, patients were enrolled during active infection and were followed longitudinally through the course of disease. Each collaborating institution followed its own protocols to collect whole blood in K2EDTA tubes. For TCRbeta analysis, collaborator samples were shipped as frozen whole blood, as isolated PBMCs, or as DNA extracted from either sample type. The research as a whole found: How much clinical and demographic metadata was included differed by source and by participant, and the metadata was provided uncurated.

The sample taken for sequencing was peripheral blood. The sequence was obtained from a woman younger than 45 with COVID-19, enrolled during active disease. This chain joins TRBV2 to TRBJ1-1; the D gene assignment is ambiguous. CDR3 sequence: CASSGGRNTEAFF. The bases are TGTGCCAGCAGTGGAGGCAGGAACACTGAAGCTTTCTTT.